Sequencing of this TCR beta chain was carried out in a study of neurological immune-mediated disorders (dated by TCRdb to 2018 to 2020). Background on the whole study: Peripheral blood TCR-beta repertoires from HTLV-I-associated myelopathy (HAM/TSP) patients, multiple sclerosis patients and healthy controls were compared by UMI-based sequencing. The approximately 96 TCR-beta libraries covered PBMC samples along with longitudinal samples, technical triplicates, and paired sorted CD4+ and CD8+ T-cell subsets. Each longitudinal HAM/TSP and healthy donor was sampled at 3 time-points spaced at roughly 3-40 month intervals. The cohort was made up of 68 subjects, consisting of about 15 HAM/TSP patients, about 35 multiple sclerosis patients and around 20 healthy controls. Broad study findings and their caveats: No identical CDR3 amino acid sequences were shared among expanded clones across subjects, suggesting private TCR-beta repertoires in all groups. TCR clonal expansion was highest in HAM/TSP patients and lowest in MS patients, with MS patients falling below even healthy controls.

cDNA synthesis used template-switch 5'RACE with a primer carrying a 10-nucleotide random unique molecular identifier tagging each TCR transcript. Every sequencing run covered 15-18 subjects and yielded more than 160 million TCR-beta sequences. The RNeasy kit was used to extract total RNA. Using the KAPA Real-time Library Amplification kit, TCR-beta VDJ regions were amplified with primers for the TCR constant region and the 5'RACE anchor. Sample indexes and Illumina adaptors were added in a first PCR, after which library yield was increased in a second PCR. The roughly 650 bp TCR product was size-selected on a 2% E-gel SizeSelection system after Ampure bead purification. Before pooling, library quality was checked on a Bioanalyzer, concentration was measured with Qubit, and libraries were quantified with the Kapa Library Quantification kit. An Illumina HiSeq 2500 sequenced the libraries paired-end 2 x 150 bp. To increase sequence diversity, 25-30% phiX was spiked into each library pool. For the original study's pipeline: Quality-filtered reads were processed with the UMI-based MiGEC pipeline, and over 75% of raw TCR sequences were removed by the MiGEC pipeline during error correction. IMGT germline references were used for aligning VDJ genes, and each clonotype was defined as a unique CDR3 amino acid sequence together with its V-J genes. Clonal expansion, Shannon diversity and CDR3 relatedness were evaluated with VDJtools (CalcPairwiseDistances, ClusterSamples), while phylogenetic trees were built in CLCbio workbench. A clone was classed as expanded if it had 8 or more unique UMIs, a cutoff based on coefficient-of-variation modelling across technical triplicates. TCRdb applied fastp at Q25 and MiXCR to the public reads, then kept only in-frame beta chains. Duplicate CDR3 protein sequences are folded into a single record with the most common DNA and genes. TCRdb's processing, not the authors', yielded these V and J calls. A total of around 97,000 distinct CDR3 sequences appear in this sample, 11% of them only once. The biggest ten clones account for about 3% of the sample.

According to the study, the label for this sample's time point signals: longitudinal time-point 3. Unsorted PBMC libraries were generated from 2 million PBMCs stored in RNAlater at -80 °C until RNA extraction. PBMCs were separated from peripheral blood using Ficoll-Hypaque density gradient centrifugation and then cryopreserved in liquid nitrogen. There are many counts of this clonotype. What antigen it recognizes has not been identified. Qualities for individual bases were not recorded, and no much larger clone is one base off. Counted from cysteine to phenylalanine, this CDR3 has 15 amino acids. Just CDR3 DNA is preserved here, 45 bases in frame from base 1. V is cut back by 2 bases and J by 9 bases, with 7 bases in the junction unmatched. The germline V gene encodes CDR1 MDHEN and CDR2 SYDVKM.

The sequencing input was PBMCs. The chain couples TRBV28 to TRBJ1-6; 7 central nucleotides agree with TRBD1. The clonotype comes from a female donor with HTLV-1-associated myelopathy (HAM/TSP). The CDR3 region reads CASSLSPGGGSPLHF. The DNA reads TGTGCCAGCAGTTTAAGCCCAGGGGGTGGTTCACCCCTCCACTTT.